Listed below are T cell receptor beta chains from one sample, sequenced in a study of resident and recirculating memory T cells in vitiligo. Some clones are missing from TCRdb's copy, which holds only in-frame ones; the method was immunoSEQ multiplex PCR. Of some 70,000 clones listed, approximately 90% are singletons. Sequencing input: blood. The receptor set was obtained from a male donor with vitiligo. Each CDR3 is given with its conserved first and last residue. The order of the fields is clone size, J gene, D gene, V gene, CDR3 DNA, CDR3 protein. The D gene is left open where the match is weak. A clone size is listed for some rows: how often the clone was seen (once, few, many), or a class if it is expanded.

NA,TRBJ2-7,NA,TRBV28,TGTGCCAGCAGGCCAACAGGGACCTACGAGCAGTACTTC,CASRPTGTYEQYF
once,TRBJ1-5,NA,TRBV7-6,TGTGCCAGCAGCTTGGGGCCAAGTTGGCCCCAGCATTTT,CASSLGPSWPQHF
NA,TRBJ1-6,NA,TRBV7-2,TGTGCCAGCTTTCCGGGGGGTAATTCACCCCTCCACTTT,CASFPGGNSPLHF
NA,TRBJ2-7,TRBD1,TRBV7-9,TGTGCCAGCAGCTCAGAAATCGGACAGGGGGAGAAAGAGCAGTACTTC,CASSSEIGQGEKEQYF
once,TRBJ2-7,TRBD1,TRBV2,TGTGCCTCCCTCAGGGGGCGCAACGAGCAGTACTTC,CASLRGRNEQYF
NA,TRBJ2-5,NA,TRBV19,TGTGCCAGTAGTATTTCGGGTTTGCGAGAGACCCAGTACTTC,CASSISGLRETQYF
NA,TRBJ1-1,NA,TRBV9,TGTGCCAGCAGCGCCGGACAGATGAACACTGAAGCTTTCTTT,CASSAGQMNTEAFF
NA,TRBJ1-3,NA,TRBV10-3,TGTGCCATCAGTGACCCGGTCCTCTCTGGAAACACCATATATTTT,CAISDPVLSGNTIYF
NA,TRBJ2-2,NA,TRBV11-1,TGTGCCAGCAGCTTTGTCGTCGGGGAGCTGTTTTTT,CASSFVVGELFF
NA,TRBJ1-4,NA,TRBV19,TGTGCCAGTAGTCCCCTAACAGGGACTAATGAAAAACTGTTTTTT,CASSPLTGTNEKLFF
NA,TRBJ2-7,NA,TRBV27,TGTGCCAGCAGTTTGGCAGGGGCCTACGAGCAGTACTTC,CASSLAGAYEQYF